The clone carrying this T cell receptor (beta chain) was seen a handful of times. The entry originates in a study of blood T cell repertoires in COVID-19. Study at large: The origin of the acute and convalescent COVID-19 samples was the United States, Italy and Spain.

Trimming cost V 5 bases and J 9 bases; bases outside gene matches: 1. This CDR3 contains 12 residues. The authors' processing: From reference gene primer amplification, estimates of nucleated cell counts were derived. Clones were sequenced by immunoSEQ multiplex PCR, and TCRdb holds only the in-frame ones, with some missing. That table is the source of V, J and clone size, and D and trimming were worked out from the DNA. Among around 60,000 clones listed, approximately 88% were seen once. The chain is built from TRBV12-3 or TRBV12-4 and TRBJ1-4; 9 positions match TRBD1. This sequence originates from a human donor in a cohort sampled during active COVID-19. Sequenced material: peripheral blood. The CDR3 DNA reads as TGTGCCAGCAGTGGACAGGGGAAAAAACTGTTTTTT. Amino acid sequence: CASSGQGKKLFF.